This T cell receptor (beta chain) appears in the sequencing data of a study of blood T cell repertoires in COVID-19. Study context: Samples came from the United States, Italy and Spain, spanning acute and convalescent COVID-19.

The V and J ends lost 2 bases and 8 bases respectively, with 12 bases between them. CDR3 length equals 13 residues. Looked up from germline, CDR1 is SNHLY and CDR2 is FYNNEI. The assay was immunoSEQ multiplex PCR, and TCRdb's table has in-frame clones only and misses some. The data show a few hundred thousand clones, about 89% seen once. The TCR was taken from a man aged 25-45 years with acute or convalescent COVID-19. This sequence joins TRBV2 and TRBJ1-2; D is unclear. Sequenced: peripheral blood. The CDR3 is CASSEHETGGYTF. In DNA, the CDR3 is TGTGCCAGCAGTGAACACGAAACGGGAGGCTACACCTTC.